The entry below gives a single T cell receptor (beta chain) sequence along with its context. The sample is drawn from a study of blood T cell repertoires in COVID-19. Whole-study context: Samples taken during acute and convalescent COVID-19 were collected in the United States, Italy and Spain.

The length of the CDR3 is 10 residues. Recovered participants had two consecutive negative NP/OP PCR tests, healthcare professional clearance, or symptom resolution. In the study's own analysis: By means of reference gene primer amplification, nucleated cell counts were estimated. The assay was immunoSEQ multiplex PCR, and TCRdb's table has in-frame clones only and misses some. Clonal size and the V and J genes are those of that table, whereas D and trimming came from the DNA. The sample gives just under 250,000 clones, approximately 90% of which show up once; under 5% is in the top ten. The rearrangement links TRBV21-1 to TRBJ2-1; the table's D call of TRBD1 was not tested on the DNA. TRBV21-1 is flagged as a pseudogene. The sample comprised PBMCs or T cells enriched from blood (not recorded which). The clonotype was recovered from a woman aged 25-40 years who had recovered from COVID-19. The CDR3 DNA reads as TGTGCCAGCAGGCCACAGTTGCCGTTCTTC. Translation: CASRPQLPFF.